These 22 T cell receptor beta chains came from one sample sequenced in a study of vaccination effects on CD4 cells after COVID-19. Antigens of these TCRs are unknown. Antigen-specific CD4+ T cells expanded by the ViraFEST assay with viral peptide pools were then sequenced. A 10-day culture period preceded the isolation of CD4+ T cells. This person's SARS-CoV-2 infection, confirmed by PCR, occurred between March and December 2020. Sequencing was performed with immunoSEQ multiplex PCR; in TCRdb, only in-frame clones are kept and a portion is missing. The sample holds 20,000 to 30,000 clones, about 75% seen once. The material was CD4+ T cells from PBMCs cultured with SARS-CoV-2 spike peptides, obtained before COVID-19 vaccination. Source of these receptors: a human donor who had a prior SARS-CoV-2 infection.

This rearrangement joins TRBV9 to TRBJ2-3; maybe TRBD2 (6 bases). V was shortened by 3 bases and J by 2 bases, with 10 bases between the two germline ends. The CDR3 has 14 amino acids. Germline CDR1 and CDR2: SGDLS and YYNGEE. This CDR3 reads CASSEGLFTDTQYF. The CDR3 DNA reads as TGTGCCAGCAGCGAGGGACTGTTCACAGATACGCAGTATTTT.

The V gene is TRBV11-3, the J gene TRBJ1-3; D uncertain. CDR3 length equals 15 residues. Germline CDR1 and CDR2: SGHNT and YENEEA. Trimming removed 2 bases at V and 0 bases at J, with 8 bases between. Here the CDR3 DNA reads TGTGCCAGCAGCTTATCTGGAGGCTCTGGAAACACCATATATTTT. Translated: CASSLSGGSGNTIYF.

The rearrangement joins TRBV12-3 or TRBV12-4 to TRBJ2-1; D is ambiguous. The V gene lost 4 bases and the J gene lost 6 bases, with 7 bases spanning the gap. The CDR3 loop spans 12 amino acids. This chain's CDR3 is CASSYLSNEQFF. The CDR3 nucleotides are TGTGCCAGCAGTTATCTAAGCAATGAGCAGTTCTTC.

The gene calls are TRBV11-2 and TRBJ2-2; the match to TRBD2 covers 10 bases. V gave up 2 bases and J gave up 4 bases; unmatched junction bases: 4. Germline CDR1 and CDR2: SGHAT and FQNNGV. The length of the CDR3 is 16 residues. CDR3 region: CASSLLAGAGTGELFF. The CDR3 DNA reads as TGTGCCAGCAGCTTACTAGCGGGAGCAGGCACCGGGGAGCTGTTTTTT.

CDR3 amino acids: CASTWEGSSYNEQFF. In nucleotides, the CDR3 is TGTGCCAGCACCTGGGAGGGGAGCTCCTACAATGAGCAGTTCTTC. This sequence joins TRBV2 and TRBJ2-1; 7 nucleotides agree with TRBD2. Germline CDR1 and CDR2: SNHLY and FYNNEI. V shed 7 bases, J shed 0 bases, and the junction held 6 bases outside the gene matches. CDR3 length: 15 amino acids.

The chain uses TRBV6-5 and TRBJ1-4; D remains unclear. Trimming removed 1 base from V and 10 bases from J, with 4 bases in between. The CDR3 has 11 residues. Germline-derived CDR1 and CDR2 are MNHEY and SVGAGI. The CDR3 sequence: CASSYFGKLFF. The CDR3 nucleotides are TGTGCCAGCAGTTACTTTGGAAAACTGTTTTTT.

The V and J genes are TRBV6-6 and TRBJ1-2, with a possible D match to TRBD1 (5 bases). V lost 4 bases to trimming and J lost 4 bases, with 13 bases between them. Per germline, CDR1 MNHNY and CDR2 SVGAGI (reference sequence). The CDR3 contains 14 residues. CDR3 DNA: TGTGCCAGCAGTTGGGGCGGGGAAATCTATGGCTACACCTTC. Its translation: CASSWGGEIYGYTF.

This clone has just one count. The chain has TRBV14 and TRBJ2-5; D perhaps matches TRBD1 (6 bases). Trimming removed 1 base at V and 5 bases at J, with 11 bases between. The germline gives CDR1 SGHDN, CDR2 FVKESK. This CDR3 has 14 residues. The CDR3 here is CASSQVGAGETQYF. As DNA, the CDR3 is TGTGCCAGCAGCCAAGTGGGGGCCGGGGAGACCCAGTACTTC.

This chain links TRBV5-6 with TRBJ1-6; 8 bases match TRBD1. Germline V gene data show CDR1 as SGHDT and CDR2 as YYEEEE. The CDR3 is 16 amino acids. V dropped 4 bases and J dropped 7; count of bases not matched to a gene: 10. This CDR3 is CASSRKGTGPNSPLHF. CDR3 coding DNA: TGTGCCAGCAGCCGAAAGGGGACAGGACCAAATTCACCCCTCCACTTT.

The chain couples TRBV3-1 (or the pseudogene TRBV3-2) to TRBJ1-2; D is possibly TRBD1 (6 bases). This CDR3 contains 19 residues. V lost 4 bases and J lost 0, with 24 bases in between. Germline CDR1 reads LGHDT; CDR2 reads YNNKEL (reference sequence). This CDR3 is CASSPVELTGRGANYGYTF. CDR3 coding DNA: TGTGCCAGCAGCCCCGTCGAGCTCACAGGGAGAGGGGCTAACTATGGCTACACCTTC.

CDR3 in amino acids: CASSPDPWGQIEQFF. The CDR3 DNA sequence: TGTGCCAGCAGCCCGGACCCGTGGGGGCAAATTGAGCAGTTCTTC. V and J are TRBV5-8 and TRBJ2-1, with D perhaps matching TRBD1 (6 bases). The V end was cut by 4 bases, the J end by 9 bases, with 20 bases between. This CDR3 region has 15 residues. Germline CDR1 is SGHTS and CDR2 is YDEGEE.

This chain links TRBV6-6 with TRBJ2-3; 10 nucleotides align to TRBD2. The CDR3 length is 16 residues. Unmatched junction bases numbered 8, after V lost 6 bases and J lost 2 bases. CDR1 is MNHNY, CDR2 SVGAGI, per germline (reference sequence). CDR3 sequence reads: CASRSSLAGATDTQYF. CDR3 in DNA: TGTGCCAGCAGGTCGTCGCTAGCGGGAGCCACAGATACGCAGTATTTT.

The rearrangement joins TRBV5-1 to TRBJ1-1, with TRBD1 matching over 8 bases. The CDR3 consists of 15 residues. Looked up from germline, CDR1 is SGHRS and CDR2 is YFSETQ. Losses at the gene ends were 0 bases for V and 0 bases for J; bases not matched to a gene: 1. DNA of the CDR3: TGCGCCAGCAGCTTGGGGGACAGGCTGAACACTGAAGCTTTCTTT. Its translation: CASSLGDRLNTEAFF.

This chain joins TRBV5-1 and TRBJ2-5, with 8 bases lining up with TRBD2. V dropped 5 bases and J dropped 2; count of bases not matched to a gene: 5. Per the germline V gene, CDR1 is SGHRS and CDR2 is YFSETQ. The CDR3 sequence is 14 residues long. In DNA, the CDR3 is TGCGCCAGCAGACCCGCGGGGGGTCAAGAGACCCAGTACTTC. As protein: CASRPAGGQETQYF.

The chain employs TRBV19 and TRBJ2-1; 10 bases are a match to TRBD2. With V trimmed by 5 bases and J by 0 bases, 4 bases remained unmatched. Germline assignment: CDR1 LNHDA and CDR2 SQIVND (reference sequence). The CDR3 is 16 residues long. DNA for the CDR3: TGTGCCAGTAGTCGACTAGCGGGTTACTCCTACAATGAGCAGTTCTTC. Protein: CASSRLAGYSYNEQFF.

A few counts support this clone. The DNA of the CDR3 is TGTGCCAGCTCATGGGGGGCCGACCCTGAAGCTTTCTTT. This codes for CASSWGADPEAFF. The chain couples TRBV18 to TRBJ1-1; possible D gene TRBD1, 6 bases. The CDR3 extends over 13 amino acids. Germline V gene lookup returns CDR1 KGHSH and CDR2 LQKENI. The V end was cut by 5 bases, the J end by 6 bases, with 13 bases between.

The table lists this clone with a count of one. The chain recombines TRBV11-3 with TRBJ2-7, with 11 bases matching TRBD2. Germline trimming cut 5 bases from V and 3 bases from J; bases unmatched to any gene: 6. Germline V gene lookup returns CDR1 SGHNT and CDR2 YENEEA. CDR3 length: 15 residues. CDR3 amino acids: CASSLRLAGLYEQYF. For the CDR3, the DNA is TGTGCCAGCAGCCTCCGACTAGCGGGACTCTACGAGCAGTACTTC.

This clone has only one observation. The V call is TRBV2, the J call TRBJ1-6; TRBD1 aligns across 7 bases. The germline V gene has CDR1 SNHLY and CDR2 FYNNEI. V gave up 4 bases and J gave up 9 bases; unmatched junction bases: 12. The CDR3 loop spans 16 amino acids. The CDR3 loop reads CASSVNRGQRGSPLHF. CDR3 coding DNA: TGTGCCAGCAGTGTAAATAGGGGACAGCGCGGTTCACCCCTCCACTTT.

The J gene is TRBJ2-2, the V gene TRBV9; TRBD2 agrees at 8 bases. Germline values: CDR1 SGDLS, CDR2 YYNGEE. The CDR3 is 16 residues long. Unmatched junction bases numbered 8, after V lost 0 bases and J lost 7 bases. CDR3 sequence (DNA): TGTGCCAGCAGCGTAGACGGGAGGGCCGGTAACGGGGAGCTGTTTTTT. This gives the protein CASSVDGRAGNGELFF.

This clone has just one count. J is TRBJ1-2 and V is TRBV29-1; D might be TRBD1 (6 bases). This CDR3 is 13 amino acids long. V lost 6 bases and J lost 10, with 21 bases in between. Germline CDR1 and CDR2: SQVTM and ANQGSEA. CDR3 region: CSVNEQGLVDYTF. CDR3 DNA sequence: TGCAGCGTCAACGAACAGGGTTTGGTGGACTACACCTTC.

J is TRBJ2-7 and V is TRBV7-2; D is possibly TRBD1 (5 bases). The CDR3 loop spans 13 amino acids. Trimming took off 1 base at V and 3 bases at J, with 7 bases between the two ends. The germline CDR1 and CDR2 sequences are SGHTA and FQGNSA. The DNA for the CDR3 is TGTGCCAGCAGCTTAGGGACACGCTACGAGCAGTACTTC. This codes for CASSLGTRYEQYF.

This clone was observed a few times. The rearrangement uses TRBV7-2 and TRBJ2-7; maybe TRBD1 (6 bases). This CDR3 is 15 amino acids long. In germline, CDR1 is SGHTA, CDR2 FQGNSA. Trimming left V 5 bases short and J 2 bases short, with 16 bases between. The CDR3 region is CASSPSRDTTYEQYF. CDR3 DNA: TGTGCCAGCAGCCCAAGCCGGGACACAACCTACGAGCAGTACTTC.